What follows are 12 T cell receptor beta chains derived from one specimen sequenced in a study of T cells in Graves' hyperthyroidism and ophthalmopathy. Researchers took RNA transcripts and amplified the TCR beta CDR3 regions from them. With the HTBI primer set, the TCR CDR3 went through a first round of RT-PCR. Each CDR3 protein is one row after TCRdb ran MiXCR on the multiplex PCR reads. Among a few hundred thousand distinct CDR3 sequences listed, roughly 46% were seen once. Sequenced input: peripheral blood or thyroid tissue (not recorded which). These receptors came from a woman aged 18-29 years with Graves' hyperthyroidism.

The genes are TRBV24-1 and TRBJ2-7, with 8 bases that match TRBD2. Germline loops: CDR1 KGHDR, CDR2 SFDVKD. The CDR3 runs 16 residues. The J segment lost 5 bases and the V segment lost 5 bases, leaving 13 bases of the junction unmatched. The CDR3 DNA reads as TGTGCCACCAGTGTCAGCGGGGGAAAACGGGGCAACGAGCAGTACTTC. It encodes CATSVSGGKRGNEQYF.

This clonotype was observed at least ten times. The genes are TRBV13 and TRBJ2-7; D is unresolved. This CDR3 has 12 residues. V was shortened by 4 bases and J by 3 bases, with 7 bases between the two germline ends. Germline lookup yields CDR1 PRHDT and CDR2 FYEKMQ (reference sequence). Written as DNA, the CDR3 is TGTGCCAGCAGCTCATCACTCTACGAGCAGTACTTC. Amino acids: CASSSSLYEQYF.

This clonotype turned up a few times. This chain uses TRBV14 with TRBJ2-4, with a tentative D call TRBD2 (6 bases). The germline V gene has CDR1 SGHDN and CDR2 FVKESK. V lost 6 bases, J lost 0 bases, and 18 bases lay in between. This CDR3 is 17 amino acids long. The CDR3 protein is CASSGVGGGKAKNIQYF. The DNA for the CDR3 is TGTGCCAGCAGTGGAGTGGGTGGCGGGAAAGCCAAAAACATTCAGTACTTC.

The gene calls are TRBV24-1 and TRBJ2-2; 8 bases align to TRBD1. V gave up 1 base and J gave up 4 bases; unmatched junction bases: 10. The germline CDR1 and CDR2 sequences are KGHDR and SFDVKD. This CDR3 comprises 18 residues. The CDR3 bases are TGTGCCACCAGTGATTTCGGGTCAGGGGGCCGCAGCACCGGGGAGCTGTTTTTT. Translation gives CATSDFGSGGRSTGELFF.

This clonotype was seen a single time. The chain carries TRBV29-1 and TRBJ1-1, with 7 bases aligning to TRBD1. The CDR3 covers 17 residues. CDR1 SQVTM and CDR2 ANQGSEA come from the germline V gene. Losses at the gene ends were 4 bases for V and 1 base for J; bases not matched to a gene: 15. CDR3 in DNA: TGCAGCGTTGTCGGACTGACAGGGTCAAAGGGGAACACTGAAGCTTTCTTT. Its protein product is CSVVGLTGSKGNTEAFF.

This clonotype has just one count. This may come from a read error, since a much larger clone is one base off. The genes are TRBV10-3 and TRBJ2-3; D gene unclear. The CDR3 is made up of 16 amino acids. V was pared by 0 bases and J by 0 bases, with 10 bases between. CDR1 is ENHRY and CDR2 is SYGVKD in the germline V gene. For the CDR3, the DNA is TGTGCCATCAGTGAGTCAGAGACTGGGAGCACAGATACGCAGTATTTT. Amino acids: CAISESETGSTDTQYF.

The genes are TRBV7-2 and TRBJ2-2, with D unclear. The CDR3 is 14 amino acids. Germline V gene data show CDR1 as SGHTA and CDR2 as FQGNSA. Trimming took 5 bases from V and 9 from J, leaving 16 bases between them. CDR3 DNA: TGTGCCAGCAGCCCGGGTTCGCGCGCTCGGGAGCTGTTTTTT. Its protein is CASSPGSRARELFF.

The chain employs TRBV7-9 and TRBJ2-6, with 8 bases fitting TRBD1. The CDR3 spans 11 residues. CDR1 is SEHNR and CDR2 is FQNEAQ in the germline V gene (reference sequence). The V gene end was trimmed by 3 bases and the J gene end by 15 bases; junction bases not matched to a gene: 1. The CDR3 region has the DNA TGTGCCAGCAGCTTGGGGACAGGCCTGACTTTC. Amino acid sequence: CASSLGTGLTF.

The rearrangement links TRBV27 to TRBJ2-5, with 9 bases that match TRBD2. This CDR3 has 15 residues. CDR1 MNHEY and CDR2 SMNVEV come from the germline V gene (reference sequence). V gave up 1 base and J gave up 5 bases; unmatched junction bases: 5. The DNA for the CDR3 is TGTGCCAGCAGTTTATGGCCTAGCGGGACTGAGACCCAGTACTTC. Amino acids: CASSLWPSGTETQYF.

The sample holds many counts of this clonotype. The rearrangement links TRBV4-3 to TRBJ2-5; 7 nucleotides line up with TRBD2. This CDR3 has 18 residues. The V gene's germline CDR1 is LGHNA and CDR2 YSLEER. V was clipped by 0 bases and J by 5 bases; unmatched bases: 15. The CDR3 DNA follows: TGCGCCAGCAGCCAAGAGGAGGGAGGGCGTGAGGTGCGGGAGACCCAGTACTTC. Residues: CASSQEEGGREVRETQYF.

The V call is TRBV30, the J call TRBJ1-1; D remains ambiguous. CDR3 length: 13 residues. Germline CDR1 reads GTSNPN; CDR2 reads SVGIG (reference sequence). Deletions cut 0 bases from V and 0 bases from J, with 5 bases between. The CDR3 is CAWSVNLNTEAFF. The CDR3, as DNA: TGTGCCTGGAGTGTAAATCTGAACACTGAAGCTTTCTTT.

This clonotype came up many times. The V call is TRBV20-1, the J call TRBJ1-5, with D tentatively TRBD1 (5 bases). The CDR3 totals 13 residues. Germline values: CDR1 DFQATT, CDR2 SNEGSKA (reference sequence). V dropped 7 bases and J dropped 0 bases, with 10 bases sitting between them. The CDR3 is CSGAGYSNQPQHF. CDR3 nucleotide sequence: TGCAGTGGGGCAGGGTATAGCAATCAGCCCCAGCATTTT.